This entry lists 14 T cell receptor beta chains sequenced from one sample in a study of cytomegalovirus exposure and HLA in healthy donors. The PCR ran on 60 Vbeta and 13 Jbeta primers. Libraries were prepared by immunoSEQ multiplex PCR; TCRdb keeps only in-frame clonotypes and omits some of them. The data show more than 100,000 clones, with 66% seen just once and around 3.5% held by the top ten. The sample comprised PBMCs. All receptors derive from a woman aged 45 to 65 in good health and CMV-seronegative.

The chain has TRBV29-1 and TRBJ2-1; TRBD2 matches 10 bases. The CDR3 is made up of 17 amino acids. Germline assignment: CDR1 SQVTM and CDR2 ANQGSEA. Trimming at V came to 1 base and at J to 3 bases, leaving 9 bases not matched to a gene. The CDR3 nucleotides are TGCAGCGTTGAAGGGCTAGCGGGAGCGTCAAACTACAATGAGCAGTTCTTC. It translates to CSVEGLAGASNYNEQFF.

The chain carries TRBV2 and TRBJ2-3; D is unresolved. Germline CDR1 SNHLY, CDR2 FYNNEI. The CDR3 is made up of 14 amino acids. Trimming pared 6 bases from V and 0 bases from J, leaving 10 bases between. CDR3 amino acids: CASSYLLSTDTQYF. In DNA form, the CDR3 reads TGTGCCAGCAGCTACCTGCTTAGCACAGATACGCAGTATTTT.

The chain couples TRBV28 to TRBJ2-3, with 7 bases aligning to TRBD2. V was clipped by 1 base and J by 0 bases; unmatched bases: 13. This CDR3 region has 19 residues. Germline V CDR1 and CDR2: MDHEN, SYDVKM. This chain's CDR3 is CASSLLFGRRESSTDTQYF. The CDR3 DNA sequence: TGTGCCAGCAGTTTATTATTTGGTAGGCGGGAGTCTAGCACAGATACGCAGTATTTT.

V and J are TRBV14 and TRBJ1-4; D ambiguous. V was shortened by 2 bases and J by 3 bases, with 7 bases between the two germline ends. CDR1 and CDR2 from the germline V gene are SGHDN and FVKESK. CDR3 length: 14 residues. Here the CDR3 DNA reads TGTGCCAGCAGCCAACGGCGGGCTAATGAAAAACTGTTTTTT. This encodes CASSQRRANEKLFF.

With regard to this clone: Germline is not matched at one junction end, which may reflect a read error. The rearrangement links TRBV7-9 to TRBJ2-2; D is possibly TRBD2 (7 bases). The germline CDR1 and CDR2 sequences are SEHNR and FQNEAQ (reference sequence). The CDR3 has 12 residues. The CDR3 coding sequence is TGTGCCAGCAGCTCCTTTAGGGGGGGGCTGTTTTTT. The encoded protein is CASSSFRGGLFF.

Only a few counts were recorded for this clone. The chain joins TRBV7-3 to TRBJ2-1; 9 bases are shared with TRBD1. V shed 5 bases, J shed 3 bases, and the junction held 2 bases outside the gene matches. This CDR3 comprises 14 residues. CDR1 SGHTA and CDR2 FQGTGA come from the germline V gene. CDR3 coding DNA: TGTGCCAGCAGCCCGGGACAGGGCTACAATGAGCAGTTCTTC. This encodes CASSPGQGYNEQFF. Full variable domain (rest looked up from reference TRBV7-3 and TRBJ2-1): GAGVSQTPSNKVTEKGKYVELRCDPISGHTALYWYRQSLGQGPEFLIYFQGTGAADDSGLPNDRFFAVRPEGSVSTLKIQRTERGDSAVYLCASSPGQGYNEQFFGPGTRLTVL.

This clone was observed a single time. This chain uses TRBV7-2 with TRBJ2-7; possible D gene TRBD2, 6 bases. The V end lost 1 base, the J end lost 5 bases, and 9 bases lay between the germline ends. Per the germline V gene, CDR1 is SGHTA and CDR2 is FQGNSA. The CDR3 extends over 13 amino acids. CDR3 nucleotides: TGTGCCAGCAGCTTAGGACGGGAGCACGAGCAGTACTTC. Amino acid sequence: CASSLGREHEQYF.

The V call is TRBV7-2, the J call TRBJ2-2; TRBD2 agrees at 9 bases. The ends lost 3 bases at V and 6 bases at J; junction bases unmatched: 5. CDR1 and CDR2 (germline): SGHTA, FQGNSA. The CDR3 has 15 amino acids. The CDR3 DNA follows: TGTGCCAGCAGCTTTACTAGCGGGTTCCCCGGGGAGCTGTTTTTT. Its translation: CASSFTSGFPGELFF.

This clone was detected once. J is TRBJ2-1 and V is TRBV7-6, with TRBD2 matching 7 bases. The J segment lost 9 bases and the V segment lost 4 bases, leaving 3 bases of the junction unmatched. This CDR3 spans 12 amino acids. Germline V gives CDR1 SGHVS, CDR2 FNYEAQ. CDR3 in DNA: TGTGCCAGCAGCTCGGGAGGCGGTGAGCAGTTCTTC. Its translation is CASSSGGGEQFF.

The V gene is TRBV6-6, the J gene TRBJ2-7; tentatively, D is TRBD1 (5 bases). Trimming took 0 bases from V and 4 from J, leaving 10 bases between them. This CDR3 is built from 14 residues. Germline assignment: CDR1 MNHNY and CDR2 SVGAGI (reference sequence). CDR3 nucleotides: TGTGCCAGCAGTTACTCTCGGACATCTTACGAGCAGTACTTC. Translated, it gives CASSYSRTSYEQYF.

The chain uses TRBV5-4 and TRBJ2-3, with D possibly matching TRBD1 (5 bases). The germline CDR1 and CDR2 sequences are SGHNT and YYREEE (reference sequence). Trimming took off 3 bases at V and 4 bases at J, with 12 bases between the two ends. This CDR3 region has 14 residues. This CDR3 reads CASSSRTTADTQYF. In DNA, the CDR3 is TGTGCCAGCAGCTCCAGGACAACGGCAGATACGCAGTATTTT.

A few counts support this clone. J is TRBJ1-2 and V is TRBV5-6, with 7 positions matching TRBD1. The length of the CDR3 is 15 residues. Trimming cost V 4 bases and J 5 bases; bases outside gene matches: 11. Germline V gene sequence: CDR1 SGHDT, CDR2 YYEEEE. For the CDR3, the DNA is TGTGCCAGCAGCCCTGTCGGGACAGACGTATATGGCTACACCTTC. Residues: CASSPVGTDVYGYTF.

V is TRBV12-5 and J is TRBJ2-3; TRBD2 matches 9 bases. The V gene's germline CDR1 is LGHNT and CDR2 FRNRAP. V dropped 5 bases and J dropped 3; count of bases not matched to a gene: 9. CDR3 length: 16 amino acids. CDR3 DNA: TGTGCTAGTGGTCCGGGGGGACTAGCTGGAACAGATACGCAGTATTTT. Its translation is CASGPGGLAGTDTQYF.

This clone was seen only once. The V and J genes are TRBV2 and TRBJ2-7; the D is unclear. CDR3 length equals 14 residues. Germline V gene data show CDR1 as SNHLY and CDR2 as FYNNEI. Trimming took off 9 bases at V and 0 bases at J, with 15 bases between the two ends. The CDR3 DNA is TGTGCCAGGGAATCCCTCGGCGGCTCCTACGAGCAGTACTTC. Encoded protein: CARESLGGSYEQYF.